This entry is about one T cell receptor beta chain. Its target is unknown. J gave up 8 bases and V 0 bases, and 8 bases lay outside the gene matches. Germline-derived CDR1 and CDR2 are SGHRS and YFSETQ. This CDR3 region has 16 residues. These data come from a study of blood T cells in healthy people across ages. Whole-study results and caveats: Unsorted PBMCs prevented conclusive naive versus antigen-experienced comparison.

Those donating, healthy Caucasian individuals from Russia, were aged roughly 6 to 100. Combining a sample-barcoded 5' primer with a J-beta primer mix, a second PCR ran for roughly 6 to 12 cycles. TCRdb reanalysed the 5' RACE reads using MiXCR and keeps one entry per CDR3 protein. The data contain about 1,800,000 distinct CDR3 sequences, over 25% of them singletons. The receptor comes from a woman in her thirties in good health. Material for sequencing was blood. This chain connects TRBV5-1 to TRBJ2-1, with TRBD2 matching 10 bases. CDR3 protein: CASSLAKAGGRDEQFF. The CDR3 region has the DNA TGCGCCAGCAGCTTGGCCAAAGCGGGAGGGCGTGATGAGCAGTTCTTC.